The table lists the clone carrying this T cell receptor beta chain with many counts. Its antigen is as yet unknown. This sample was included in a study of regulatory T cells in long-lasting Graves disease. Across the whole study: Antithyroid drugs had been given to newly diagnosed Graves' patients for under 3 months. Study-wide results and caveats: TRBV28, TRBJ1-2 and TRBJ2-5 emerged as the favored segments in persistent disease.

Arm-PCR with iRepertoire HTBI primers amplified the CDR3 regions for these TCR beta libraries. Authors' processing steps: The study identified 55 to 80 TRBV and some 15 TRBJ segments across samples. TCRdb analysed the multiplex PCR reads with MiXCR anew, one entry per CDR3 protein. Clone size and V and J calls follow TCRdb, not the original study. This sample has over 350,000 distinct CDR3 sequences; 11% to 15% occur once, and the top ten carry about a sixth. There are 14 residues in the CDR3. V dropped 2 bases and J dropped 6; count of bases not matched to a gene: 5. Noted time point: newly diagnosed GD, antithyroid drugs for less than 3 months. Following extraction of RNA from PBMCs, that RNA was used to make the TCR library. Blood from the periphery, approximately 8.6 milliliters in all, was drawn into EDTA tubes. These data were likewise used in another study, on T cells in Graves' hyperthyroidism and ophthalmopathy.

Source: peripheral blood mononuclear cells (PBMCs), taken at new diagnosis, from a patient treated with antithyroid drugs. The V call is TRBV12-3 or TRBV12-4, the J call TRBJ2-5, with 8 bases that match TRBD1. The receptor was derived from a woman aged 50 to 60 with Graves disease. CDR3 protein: CASSLWNRGKTQYF. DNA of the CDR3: TGTGCCAGCAGTTTATGGAACAGGGGGAAGACCCAGTACTTC.